This T cell receptor beta chain is drawn from a study of OX40 agonist ivuxolimab in advanced cancers. Whole-study context: The patients' treatment was ivuxolimab, an agonistic anti-OX40 (CD134) antibody.

Germline V lookup: CDR1 MNHEY, CDR2 SMNVEV (reference sequence). Between the trimmed V and J ends, which lost 3 bases and 5 bases, there was a span of 16 bases. The CDR3 totals 15 residues. Assay: immunoSEQ multiplex PCR; the TCRdb copy retains only in-frame clones and omits some. Here the sample spans around 94,000 clones, about 92% being singletons. V and J are TRBV27 and TRBJ1-1, with D possibly being TRBD1 (5 bases). This TCR derives from an adult with an advanced solid tumor such as melanoma, head and neck, liver or kidney cancer. Sequences were derived from CD4+ or CD8+ T cells sorted from blood, sampled in a trial of the OX40 agonist ivuxolimab. CDR3 coding DNA: TGTGCCAGCAGTTTGGGTCAGGGCTTTCTGACTGAAGCTTTCTTT. It is translated as CASSLGQGFLTEAFF.